The entry below gives a single T cell receptor (beta chain) sequence along with its context. This clone has only a few counts. Its antigen is not yet known. Per-base qualities were not stored, and no clone one base away is much larger. TCRbeta CDR3 regions were amplified from genomic DNA using the immunoSEQ Assay, a bias-controlled multiplex PCR. On the authors' methods: The number of nucleated cells in each sample was estimated by amplification of reference gene primers within the assay. Sequence reads were collapsed and filtered to measure the absolute abundance of every unique TCRbeta CDR3 rearrangement. For each sample, productive Simpson clonality was calculated as the square root of Simpson's diversity index across productive rearrangements. TCRdb retrieved this table from immuneACCESS and kept in-frame rearrangements only. Not all clones are present; in checked studies, unresolved V genes account for under half, and no reason is known for the remainder. V, J and clone size derive from that table, while D and trimming were established from the DNA sequence. A total of about 82,000 clones appear in this sample, 65% to 85% of them only once. The biggest ten clones account for approximately 17% of the sample.

The collaborating institutions used their own protocols to collect whole blood in K2EDTA tubes. For TCRbeta analysis, collaborator samples were shipped as frozen whole blood, as isolated PBMCs, or as DNA extracted from either sample type. This sample was taken from a study of blood T cell repertoires in COVID-19 (dated by TCRdb to 2020 to 2021). Concerning the study at large: Collaborator samples came from the United States, Italy and Spain and covered acute and convalescent phases of COVID-19. The material from the prospective study consisted of cDNA or gDNA derived from T cells, B-cell-depleted T cells, or PBMCs. Deeply sampled blood TCRbeta repertoires from subjects exposed to, actively infected with, or recovered from COVID-19 were included in the dataset. A freely available public database, intended as a resource for researchers studying the immune response to SARS-CoV-2, is where the repertoires were released. The samples were drawn from the first 160 participants of the ongoing ImmuneRACE study and from 1,254 subjects provided by 6 global collaborators. The sample metadata nearly always contained a de-identified subject ID, COVID-19 status, age in years and sex. Where available, HLA class I and class II types were obtained from metadata supplied by the sample provider rather than from assay-based typing. The investigation overall reported the following: Clinical and demographic metadata were provided uncurated, with the amount varying by source and participant.

Including cysteine and phenylalanine, the CDR3 has 14 amino acids. CDR3 DNA only is kept here, 42 bases in frame from base 1. The CDR1 and CDR2 encoded by the germline V gene are MNHEY and SVGAGI. The V end loses 2 bases and the J end loses 6 bases, and a stretch of 13 bases separates them. The sample consisted of peripheral blood. The origin of this receptor is a woman aged 60 to 75 with acute or convalescent COVID-19. The V and J genes are TRBV6-5 and TRBJ1-2; TRBD1 is a weak D gene call, 5 bases matching. The nucleotide sequence reads as follows: TGTGCCAGCAGTTACGCAGGGAGGTGGGATGGCTACACCTTC. Its amino acids are CASSYAGRWDGYTF.